The table lists the clone carrying this T cell receptor (beta chain) with a count of one. This entry comes from a study of T cell changes during pregnancy in multiple sclerosis. Sequencing was performed with immunoSEQ multiplex PCR; in TCRdb, only in-frame clones are kept and a portion is missing. The sample carries 40,000 to 45,000 clones, roughly nine tenths recorded once. Germline-derived CDR1 and CDR2 are SGHAT and FQNNGV. The CDR3 contains 14 residues. Trimming cost V 3 bases and J 4 bases, with 9 bases left between them. Sequenced here: CD4+ T cells from peripheral blood mononuclear cells, sampled in the first trimester of pregnancy. The receptor's source is a female donor with multiple sclerosis, enrolled in a pregnancy study. J is TRBJ2-2 and V is TRBV11-2; TRBD1 might be the D (6 bases). As DNA, the CDR3 is TGTGCCAGCAGCTTCGTGACAGGCACCGGGGAGCTGTTTTTT. It codes for CASSFVTGTGELFF.